Below are 29 T cell receptor beta chains sequenced from a single sample in a study of cytomegalovirus exposure and HLA in healthy donors. 60 Vbeta and 13 Jbeta primers were used in PCR. This table comes from immunoSEQ multiplex PCR, and its TCRdb copy is limited to in-frame clones, with some not included. The repertoire holds 95,000 to 150,000 clones, with approximately 84% as singletons. The sequenced material came from PBMCs. All receptors derive from a young man in good health and CMV-seropositive.

CDR3 residues: CASSHAIAKKDEQYF. The CDR3 DNA reads as TGTGCCAGCAGCCACGCTATAGCCAAAAAGGACGAGCAGTACTTC. The chain carries TRBV6-5 and TRBJ2-7; D gene uncertain. The ends were cut back, 6 bases at V and 5 bases at J, with 20 bases in the middle. From germline, CDR1 is MNHEY and CDR2 SVGAGI. The CDR3 is made up of 15 amino acids.

The chain recombines TRBV18 with TRBJ1-5; D is possibly TRBD1 (5 bases). This CDR3 region has 14 residues. Germline V lookup: CDR1 KGHSH, CDR2 LQKENI. With 1 base removed from V and 6 bases from J, the gap between germline ends came to 10 bases. The DNA of the CDR3 is TGTGCCAGCTCACCACTAGCAGGGCTTCAGCCCCAGCATTTT. Translation gives CASSPLAGLQPQHF.

This clone was detected once. V gene TRBV10-3 combines with J gene TRBJ2-7; 7 bases match TRBD2. Germline CDR1 ENHRY, CDR2 SYGVKD. The CDR3 has 20 residues. V lost 2 bases and J lost 3; bases outside the gene matches: 22. The CDR3 DNA reads as TGTGCCATCAGTGAGCCTCCCAGTGGGGCGGGAGTTGGGATGAACTACGAGCAGTACTTC. Residues: CAISEPPSGAGVGMNYEQYF.

The CDR3 sequence: CASSESVAGDEQFF. In DNA form, the CDR3 reads TGCGCCAGCAGTGAGTCGGTGGCGGGAGATGAGCAGTTCTTC. The genes are TRBV10-2 and TRBJ2-1, with TRBD2 matching 7 bases. The trim removed 0 bases at V and 8 bases at J, leaving 4 bases unmatched. CDR1 and CDR2 from the germline V gene are WSHSY and SAAADI. The CDR3 covers 14 residues.

V gene TRBV7-9 combines with J gene TRBJ1-4, with D maybe TRBD1 (6 bases). The ends were cut back, 5 bases at V and 6 bases at J, with 13 bases in the middle. CDR1 and CDR2 from the germline V gene are SEHNR and FQNEAQ (reference sequence). The CDR3 length is 14 residues. The CDR3 bases are TGTGCCAGCAGCCCATTAGGGGGAGATGAAAAACTGTTTTTT. Amino acids: CASSPLGGDEKLFF. The whole variable domain, remainder taken from reference TRBV7-9 and TRBJ1-4, is DTGVSQNPRHKITKRGQNVTFRCDPISEHNRLYWYRQTLGQGPEFLTYFQNEAQLEKSRLLSDRFSAERPKGSFSTLEIQRTEQGDSAMYLCASSPLGGDEKLFFGSGTQLSVL.

The chain is built from TRBV27 and TRBJ2-7; 9 positions agree with TRBD1. Per the germline V gene, CDR1 is MNHEY and CDR2 is SMNVEV (reference sequence). The junction had 3 bases not matched to a gene; V was cut back by 3 bases and J by 6 bases. The CDR3 runs 13 residues. The CDR3 region has the DNA TGTGCCAGCAGTTTGGGGACAGGGAGCGAGCAGTACTTC. It encodes CASSLGTGSEQYF.

Remarks on this clone: The final CDR3 position lacks the conserved phenylalanine or tryptophan, pointing to a likely read error. This rearrangement joins TRBV11-2 to TRBJ1-2, with 8 positions matching TRBD1. The germline V gene has CDR1 SGHAT and CDR2 FQNNGV. This CDR3 is 14 amino acids long. The V and J ends lost 4 bases and 0 bases, in that order; junction bases with no gene match: 1. The CDR3 coding sequence is TGTGCCAGCAGCTGGGACAGGTCTAACTATGGCTACACCCTC. Translating it yields CASSWDRSNYGYTL.

The V call is TRBV13, the J call TRBJ2-1, with TRBD1 identical over 9 bases. The CDR3 runs 15 residues. V lost 7 bases, J lost 3 bases, and 7 bases stayed unmatched. Germline CDR1 and CDR2: PRHDT and FYEKMQ (reference sequence). The CDR3 here is CASNTQGASYNEQFF. CDR3 in DNA: TGTGCCAGCAACACACAGGGGGCAAGCTACAATGAGCAGTTCTTC.

The rearrangement links TRBV5-4 to TRBJ1-3; TRBD1 is a possible D gene (5 bases). CDR3 length: 12 amino acids. Germline CDR1 and CDR2: SGHNT and YYREEE (reference sequence). V gave up 4 bases and J gave up 4 bases, with 6 bases separating them. The DNA for the CDR3 is TGTGCCAGCAGCGGGGGGGGAAACACCATATATTTT. It specifies CASSGGGNTIYF. The whole variable domain, filled in from reference TRBV5-4 and TRBJ1-3, reads ETGVTQSPTHLIKTRGQQVTLRCSSQSGHNTVSWYQQALGQGPQFIFQYYREEENGRGNFPPRFSGLQFPNYSSELNVNALELDDSALYLCASSGGGNTIYFGEGSWLTVV.

Relative to its sample, this clone is medium-sized. This chain links TRBV2 with TRBJ2-7; 11 bases map to TRBD2. V shed 6 bases and J 3 bases; nucleotides not matched to a gene: 1. The V gene's germline CDR1 is SNHLY and CDR2 FYNNEI. The CDR3 runs to 13 residues. CDR3 nucleotides: TGTGCCAGCAGAGGGACTAGCGGCTACGAGCAGTACTTC. It yields the protein CASRGTSGYEQYF.

The chain couples TRBV29-1 to TRBJ2-2; 7 bases are a match to TRBD2. Germline-derived CDR1 and CDR2 are SQVTM and ANQGSEA. After removal of 4 bases from V and 9 bases from J, the junction contained 11 bases not matched to a gene. This CDR3 spans 14 amino acids. The CDR3 loop is CSVVVGGFGRELFF. The CDR3, as DNA: TGCAGCGTTGTTGTGGGAGGGTTTGGCCGGGAGCTGTTTTTT.

The CDR3 nucleotides read TGTGCCAGCAGTGAACTAGACAGGGATGGATATGGCTACACCTTC. Translated: CASSELDRDGYGYTF. V usage is TRBV25-1 and J usage is TRBJ1-2, with 7 bases fitting TRBD1. V lost 2 bases to trimming and J lost 5 bases; unmatched junction nucleotides: 8. Per the germline V gene, CDR1 is MGHDK and CDR2 is SYGVNS. The CDR3 length is 15 residues.

The rearrangement links TRBV2 to TRBJ2-7; D gene uncertain. V lost 5 bases, J lost 3 bases, and 11 bases lay in between. This CDR3 has 13 residues. Looked up from germline, CDR1 is SNHLY and CDR2 is FYNNEI. CDR3 sequence reads: CASSPDMFYEQYF. DNA of the CDR3: TGTGCCAGCAGTCCCGACATGTTCTACGAGCAGTACTTC.

Remarks on this clone: One end of the junction varies from germline; a read error may be responsible. The chain combines TRBV7-9 with TRBJ2-7; weak D call: TRBD1 (6 bases). CDR3 length: 12 amino acids. Germline values: CDR1 SEHNR, CDR2 FQNEAQ (reference sequence). In nucleotides, the CDR3 is TGTTCCAGCAGCGCAGGGGTTTCCGAGCAGTACTTC. Amino acid sequence: CSSSAGVSEQYF.

This clone was seen a few times. The chain joins TRBV6-4 to TRBJ2-7, with TRBD1 identical over 9 bases. The CDR3 has 16 residues. The ends lost 7 bases at V and 2 bases at J; junction bases unmatched: 12. Germline-derived CDR1 and CDR2 are MRHNA and SNTAGT. The DNA of the CDR3 is TGTGCCAGCATAGGTCCTTGGGGACAGGGAGCCTACGAGCAGTACTTC. It translates to CASIGPWGQGAYEQYF.

The chain couples TRBV7-9 to TRBJ1-2, with TRBD1 matching over 7 bases. V was clipped by 7 bases and J by 6 bases; unmatched bases: 14. CDR1 is SEHNR, CDR2 FQNEAQ, per germline (reference sequence). This CDR3 has 15 amino acids. In DNA, the CDR3 is TGTGCCAGCACCTCACAGGGGATAAAATTGGATGGCTACACCTTC. As protein: CASTSQGIKLDGYTF.

The V and J genes are TRBV4-3 and TRBJ2-7; the match to TRBD2 covers 8 bases. Losses at the gene ends were 0 bases for V and 5 bases for J; bases not matched to a gene: 9. Germline-derived CDR1 and CDR2 are LGHNA and YSLEER. CDR3 length equals 16 residues. Written as DNA, the CDR3 is TGCGCCAGCAGCCAAGATACGGGGGGGGCTGTCGACGAGCAGTACTTC. Encoded protein: CASSQDTGGAVDEQYF.

The gene calls are TRBV6-1 and TRBJ2-3, with 10 bases that match TRBD2. This CDR3 is built from 19 residues. The V and J ends lost 4 bases and 1 base, in that order; junction bases with no gene match: 14. Germline V gene data show CDR1 as MNHNS and CDR2 as SASEGT. CDR3 sequence: CASSAILLAGTSGTDTQYF. In nucleotides, the CDR3 is TGTGCCAGCAGTGCCATCCTCCTAGCCGGGACTAGCGGCACAGATACGCAGTATTTT.

This clone was observed a single time. The gene calls are TRBV5-1 and TRBJ1-1; TRBD1 matches at 7 bases. V was pared by 4 bases and J by 0 bases, with 3 bases of the junction left unmatched. This CDR3 region has 14 residues. CDR1 and CDR2 (germline): SGHRS, YFSETQ. The DNA of the CDR3 is TGCGCCAGCAGCCCCGGGACAGTGAACACTGAAGCTTTCTTT. It specifies CASSPGTVNTEAFF.

V usage is TRBV7-6 and J usage is TRBJ2-3; D unresolved. The germline V gene has CDR1 SGHVS and CDR2 FNYEAQ. The CDR3 has 14 amino acids. Trimming cost V 5 bases and J 6 bases, with 15 bases left between them. The CDR3 DNA sequence: TGTGCCAGCAGCGCGTCTTCGTACGGGGATACGCAGTATTTT. Its protein is CASSASSYGDTQYF.

This clone came up a few times. The chain has TRBV12-5 and TRBJ1-5; 9 bases map to TRBD1. CDR3 length equals 17 residues. The J segment lost 0 bases and the V segment lost 6 bases, leaving 9 bases of the junction unmatched. Germline CDR1 and CDR2: LGHNT and FRNRAP. The DNA of the CDR3 is TGTGCTAGTGGGAACCTTCTGGGACAGGGTAGCAATCAGCCCCAGCATTTT. Its translation: CASGNLLGQGSNQPQHF. Looking up the rest from reference TRBV12-5 and TRBJ1-5 gives the full variable domain: DARVTQTPRHKVTEMGQEVTMRCQPILGHNTVFWYRQTMMQGLELLAYFRNRAPLDDSGMPKDRFSAEMPDATLATLKIQPSEPRDSAVYFCASGNLLGQGSNQPQHFGDGTRLSIL.

The J gene is TRBJ2-7, the V gene TRBV30; 8 bases fit TRBD1. This CDR3 contains 13 residues. Germline values: CDR1 GTSNPN, CDR2 SVGIG (reference sequence). V dropped 3 bases and J dropped 6; count of bases not matched to a gene: 7. The DNA of the CDR3 is TGTGCCTGGAGCGGGGACAGGCCCCGCGAGCAGTACTTC. The encoded protein is CAWSGDRPREQYF.

The chain has TRBV25-1 and TRBJ2-5; 8 positions agree with TRBD1. Germline lookup yields CDR1 MGHDK and CDR2 SYGVNS. V dropped 6 bases and J dropped 2; count of bases not matched to a gene: 2. There are 13 residues in the CDR3. The CDR3 spells CASRRTGQETQYF. In DNA, the CDR3 is TGTGCCAGCAGAAGGACAGGGCAAGAGACCCAGTACTTC.

The chain employs TRBV7-2 and TRBJ2-1, with D unresolved. The CDR3 extends over 11 amino acids. Trimming took 4 bases from V and 13 from J, leaving 11 bases between them. Germline V gene lookup returns CDR1 SGHTA and CDR2 FQGNSA. CDR3 coding DNA: TGTGCCAGCAGCTCTAATAGTGATCAGTTCTTC. This codes for CASSSNSDQFF.

The chain carries TRBV5-1 and TRBJ2-4; the D gene is possibly TRBD1 (5 bases). Trimming removed 0 bases from V and 9 bases from J, with 13 bases in between. This CDR3 comprises 14 residues. Germline V gives CDR1 SGHRS, CDR2 YFSETQ. The CDR3 nucleotides read TGCGCCAGCAGCTTGGAGGCAGGGATTAGCATTCAGTACTTC. This sequence encodes CASSLEAGISIQYF.

The chain employs TRBV6-5 and TRBJ1-1; the match to TRBD1 covers 7 bases. J was trimmed by 1 base and V by 5 bases; bases with no gene match: 1. The CDR3 extends over 13 amino acids. Looked up from germline, CDR1 is MNHEY and CDR2 is SVGAGI. For the CDR3, the DNA is TGTGCCAGCAGTAGGGACAGGAACACTGAAGCTTTCTTT. Encoded protein: CASSRDRNTEAFF.

This sequence joins TRBV21-1 and TRBJ1-6; the table names TRBD1, a call not compared with the DNA. TRBV21-1 is classified as a pseudogene. The CDR3 loop spans 16 amino acids. CDR3 nucleotides: TGTGCCAGCAGCAATCAAGGACAGGGAGGTGGGTCACCCCTCCACTTT. It codes for CASSNQGQGGGSPLHF.

The rearrangement joins TRBV5-5 to TRBJ2-7; a weak D match, TRBD1 (5 bases). Per germline, CDR1 SGHKS and CDR2 YYEKEE (reference sequence). V lost 5 bases to trimming and J lost 3 bases, with 15 bases between them. This CDR3 contains 14 residues. The CDR3 region has the DNA TGTGCCAGCAGACCCGGTCAGGGCCTCTACGAGCAGTACTTC. Residues: CASRPGQGLYEQYF.

The chain carries TRBV19 and TRBJ1-2; the D gene is possibly TRBD1 (5 bases). This CDR3 is 13 amino acids long. Germline loops: CDR1 LNHDA, CDR2 SQIVND (reference sequence). The V gene lost 7 bases and the J gene lost 4 bases, with 13 bases spanning the gap. The CDR3 region is CASIPPGGYGYTF. The CDR3 coding sequence is TGTGCCAGTATTCCACCCGGGGGCTATGGCTACACCTTC.